This record covers a single T cell receptor beta chain. Its antigen remains undetermined. Nothing much larger sits one base from this clone, and base qualities are not available. These data originate in a study of OX40 agonist ivuxolimab in advanced cancers. Turning to the overall study: Ivuxolimab was a fully human IgG2 agonistic monoclonal antibody targeting the costimulatory receptor OX40 (CD134). The paper covers the monotherapy dose-escalation part of the phase I ivuxolimab trial, which included N of about 50 patients. A male proportion of almost 85% and a mean age of 60 years, ranging from roughly 23 to 85, were recorded for the dose-escalation cohort. Three dose-escalation patients achieved partial responses, one with hepatocellular carcinoma and two with cutaneous melanoma. Intravenous ivuxolimab was administered to patients every 2 weeks at six dose levels: 0.01, 0.1, 0.3, 1.5, 3 and 10 mg/kg. Peripheral TCRbeta sequencing was intended to test whether TCR sequence diversity was altered and clonal T-cell expansion was caused by ivuxolimab. Prior anti-PD-1, anti-PD-L1 or anti-CTLA-4 therapy was permitted, and 30% to 45% of dose-escalation patients had received checkpoint inhibitors. Of the approximately 54 dose-escalation patients, hepatocellular carcinoma was present in around 20, melanoma in about 15, renal cell carcinoma in 9 and head and neck cancer in 9.

Genomic DNA was extracted from sorted cells for sequencing of the TCRbeta CDR3 region. The immunoSEQ Assay was used for sequencing of TCRbeta CDR3 regions. TCRdb's version of the immuneACCESS table is confined to in-frame rearrangements and falls short of the full clone set. An unresolved V gene accounts for under half of the shortfall where checked; the remainder is of unknown origin. A total of about 94,000 clones appear in this sample, 87% of them only once. 0.31% of the sample rests with the top ten. General findings and caveats noted by the study authors: At doses from 0.1 to 3.0 mg/kg, clonal expansion was seen in both CD4+ and CD8+ blood T cells between baseline and week 6. In partial responders in the 0.1-3.0 mg/kg groups, normalized peripheral clonal expansion was found to be among the lowest, especially among CD8+ T cells. On average, CD8+ T cells showed more expanded clones than CD4+ T cells after ivuxolimab. Low levels of normalized T-cell clonal expansion were also shown by some nonresponding patients. The antigen specificity of the peripheral T cells that underwent clonal expansion was not determined.

The trial excluded patients who had a history of autoimmune disease or were on systemic immunosuppression. Peripheral blood for TCR sequencing was collected from all dose cohorts at baseline, on cycle 4 day 1, and on cycle 7 day 1. The samples were taken from a phase I, first-in-human, multicenter, open-label dose-escalation trial of ivuxolimab. Adults with locally advanced or metastatic melanoma, renal cell, hepatocellular, or head and neck squamous cell carcinoma were enrolled in the trial. CD4+ and CD8+ T cells were sorted separately from peripheral blood before TCR sequencing. V is shortened by 4 bases, J by 5 bases, and the region joining them spans 11 bases. According to the germline V gene, CDR1 reads SGHVS and CDR2 reads FQNEAQ. Inclusive of the bounding cysteine and phenylalanine, the CDR3 is 13 residues long. Here the CDR3 DNA is all that survives: 39 bases in frame from base 1.

Source: CD4+ or CD8+ T cells sorted from blood, taken in a trial of the OX40 agonist ivuxolimab. The sequence links TRBV7-8 to TRBJ2-5; the D segment cannot be called with confidence. The TCR originated in an adult with an advanced solid tumor such as melanoma, head and neck, liver or kidney cancer. The sequenced DNA: TGTGCCAGCAGCTCTGGGGTTCAGGAGACCCAGTACTTC. Translated, this gives CASSSGVQETQYF.